The 5 T cell receptor beta chains reported below all come from one sample, sequenced in a study of post-analysis software for immune sequencing data. Whole-study findings and limits: TRBV5-6, TRBV5-1 and TRBV20-1 belonged to a set of about five TRBV segments that were more frequent in patients than controls.

No cognate antigen is known for these TCRs. The TCR beta cDNA libraries contained unique molecular identifiers. TCRdb reanalysed the PCR reads using MiXCR and keeps one entry per CDR3 protein. The sample comprises approximately 180,000 distinct CDR3 sequences, 30% of which are singletons, and about 1.6% rests with the top ten. The sequenced material came from blood. The receptors originated from a girl under 18 with multiple sclerosis.

The chain carries TRBV5-1 and TRBJ2-6; 9 bases are a match to TRBD1. J was trimmed by 5 bases and V by 4 bases; bases with no gene match: 10. CDR1 is SGHRS and CDR2 is YFSETQ in the germline V gene. CDR3 length equals 17 residues. CDR3 region: CASSLGQGVPWANVLTF. The CDR3, as DNA: TGCGCCAGCAGCCTGGGACAGGGAGTGCCTTGGGCCAACGTCCTGACTTTC.

The chain joins TRBV12-3 or TRBV12-4 to TRBJ1-4; possible D gene TRBD1, 5 bases. The V and J ends lost 5 bases and 8 bases respectively, with 9 bases between them. This CDR3 has 12 residues. The CDR3 protein is CASSTGTEKLFF. The CDR3 DNA reads as TGTGCCAGCAGTACCGGGACCGAAAAACTGTTTTTT.

J is TRBJ2-7 and V is TRBV7-9; TRBD1 agrees at 9 bases. The germline CDR1 and CDR2 sequences are SEHNR and FQNEAQ (reference sequence). Trimming removed 8 bases from V and 3 bases from J; junction bases left unmatched: 11. This CDR3 is 15 amino acids long. The CDR3 DNA follows: TGTGCCAGCTCCCGGGCGACAGGGGGTAACTACGAGCAGTACTTC. It codes for CASSRATGGNYEQYF.

J is TRBJ2-5 and V is TRBV5-1, with D uncertain. The germline V gene encodes CDR1 SGHRS and CDR2 YFSETQ. The CDR3 runs 15 residues. The ends were cut back, 3 bases at V and 4 bases at J, with 16 bases in the middle. The CDR3 here is CASSSSVPERETQYF. DNA for the CDR3: TGCGCCAGCAGCTCCAGCGTCCCAGAACGAGAGACCCAGTACTTC.

On this clonotype: Without the conserved terminal phenylalanine or tryptophan, this CDR3 likely stems from a read error. The DNA is omitted, as the CDR3 cannot be located on it reliably, and the CDR3 follows TCRdb's listing. The chain couples TRBV27 to TRBJ2-7; the listed D gene, TRBD2, was not tested against the DNA. Germline lookup yields CDR1 MNHEY and CDR2 SMNVEV (reference sequence). The CDR3 length equals 15 residues, ends included. CDR3 sequence: CASSLSPSGVYEQCL.